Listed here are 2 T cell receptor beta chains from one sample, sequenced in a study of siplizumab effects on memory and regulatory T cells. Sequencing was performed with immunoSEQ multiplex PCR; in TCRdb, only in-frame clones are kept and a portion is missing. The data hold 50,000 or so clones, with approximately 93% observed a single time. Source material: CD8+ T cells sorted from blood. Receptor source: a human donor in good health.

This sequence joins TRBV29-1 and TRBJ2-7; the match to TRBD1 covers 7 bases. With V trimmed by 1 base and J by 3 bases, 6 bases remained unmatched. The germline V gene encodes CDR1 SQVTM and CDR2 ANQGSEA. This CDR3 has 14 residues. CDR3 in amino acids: CSVEGEGANYEQYF. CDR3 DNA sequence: TGCAGCGTTGAAGGAGAGGGGGCCAACTACGAGCAGTACTTC.

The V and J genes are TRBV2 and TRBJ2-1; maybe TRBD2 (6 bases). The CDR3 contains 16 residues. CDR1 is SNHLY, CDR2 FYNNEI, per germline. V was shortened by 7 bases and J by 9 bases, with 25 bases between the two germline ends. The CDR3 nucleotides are TGTGCCAGCAAGAAATATACGGGACTTGGAGCGGGTGAGCAGTTCTTC. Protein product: CASKKYTGLGAGEQFF.